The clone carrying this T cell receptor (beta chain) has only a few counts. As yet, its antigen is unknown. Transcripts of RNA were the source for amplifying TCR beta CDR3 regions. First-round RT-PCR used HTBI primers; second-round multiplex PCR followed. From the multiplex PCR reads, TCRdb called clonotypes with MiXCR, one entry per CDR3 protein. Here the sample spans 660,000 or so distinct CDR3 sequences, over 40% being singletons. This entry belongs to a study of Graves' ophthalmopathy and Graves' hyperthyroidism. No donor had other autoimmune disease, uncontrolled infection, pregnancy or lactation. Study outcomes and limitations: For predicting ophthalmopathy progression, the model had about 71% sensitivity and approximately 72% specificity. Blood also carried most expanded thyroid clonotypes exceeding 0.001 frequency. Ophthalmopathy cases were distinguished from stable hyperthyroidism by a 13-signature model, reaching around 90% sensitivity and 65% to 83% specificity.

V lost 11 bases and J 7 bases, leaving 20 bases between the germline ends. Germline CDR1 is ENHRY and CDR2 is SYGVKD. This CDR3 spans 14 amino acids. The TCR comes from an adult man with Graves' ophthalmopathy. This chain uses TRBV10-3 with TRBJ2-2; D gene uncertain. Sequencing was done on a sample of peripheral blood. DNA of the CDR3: TGTGCCGGCAGCCCCTGGAAGGACGGCGGGGAGCTGTTTTTT. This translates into CAGSPWKDGGELFF.